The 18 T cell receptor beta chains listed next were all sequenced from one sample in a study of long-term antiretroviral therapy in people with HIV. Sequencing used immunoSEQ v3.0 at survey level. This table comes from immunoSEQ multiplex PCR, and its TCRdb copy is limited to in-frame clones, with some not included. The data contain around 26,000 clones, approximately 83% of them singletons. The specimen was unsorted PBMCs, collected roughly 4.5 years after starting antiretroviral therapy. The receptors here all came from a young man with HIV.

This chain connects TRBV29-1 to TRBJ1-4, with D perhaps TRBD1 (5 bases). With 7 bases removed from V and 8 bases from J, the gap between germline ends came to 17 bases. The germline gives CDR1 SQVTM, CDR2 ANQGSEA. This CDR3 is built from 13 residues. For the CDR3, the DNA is TGCAGCGCTATGACAGCCCCTGGGGAAAAACTGTTTTTT. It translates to CSAMTAPGEKLFF. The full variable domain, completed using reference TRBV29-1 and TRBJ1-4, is SAVISQKPSRDICQRGTSLTIQCQVDSQVTMMFWYRQQPGQSLTLIATANQGSEATYESGFVIDKFPISRPNLTFSTLTVSNMSPEDSSIYLCSAMTAPGEKLFFGSGTQLSVL.

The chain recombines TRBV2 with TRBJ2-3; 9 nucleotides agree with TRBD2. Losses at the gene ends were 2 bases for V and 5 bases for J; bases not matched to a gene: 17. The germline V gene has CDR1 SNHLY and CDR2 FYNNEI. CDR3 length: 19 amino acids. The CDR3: CASSEIGRTASGNQDTQYF. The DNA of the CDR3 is TGTGCCAGCAGTGAAATAGGTCGGACGGCTAGCGGGAATCAAGATACGCAGTATTTT.

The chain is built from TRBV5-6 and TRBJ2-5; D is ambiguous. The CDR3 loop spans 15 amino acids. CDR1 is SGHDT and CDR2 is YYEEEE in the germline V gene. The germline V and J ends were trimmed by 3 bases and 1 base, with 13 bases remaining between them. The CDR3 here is CASSSEMAVQETQYF. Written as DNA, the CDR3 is TGTGCCAGCAGCTCGGAAATGGCAGTCCAAGAGACCCAGTACTTC.

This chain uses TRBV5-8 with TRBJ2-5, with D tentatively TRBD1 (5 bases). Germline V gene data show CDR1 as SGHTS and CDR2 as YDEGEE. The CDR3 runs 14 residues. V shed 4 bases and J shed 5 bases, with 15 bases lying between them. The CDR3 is CASSPLVGPETQYF. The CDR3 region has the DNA TGTGCCAGCAGCCCCCTTGTGGGGCCCGAGACCCAGTACTTC.

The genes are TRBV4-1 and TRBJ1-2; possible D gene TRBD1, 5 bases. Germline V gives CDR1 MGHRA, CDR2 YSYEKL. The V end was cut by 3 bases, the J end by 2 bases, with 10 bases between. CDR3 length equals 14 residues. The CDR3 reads CASSQARENYGYTF. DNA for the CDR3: TGCGCCAGCAGCCAGGCCAGGGAGAACTATGGCTACACCTTC.

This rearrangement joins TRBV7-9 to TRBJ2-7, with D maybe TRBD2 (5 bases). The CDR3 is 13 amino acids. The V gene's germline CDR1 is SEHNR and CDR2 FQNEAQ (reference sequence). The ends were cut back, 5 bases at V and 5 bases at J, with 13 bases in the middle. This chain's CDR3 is CASSLVGIHEQYF. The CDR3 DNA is TGTGCCAGCAGCCTAGTCGGGATCCACGAGCAGTACTTC.

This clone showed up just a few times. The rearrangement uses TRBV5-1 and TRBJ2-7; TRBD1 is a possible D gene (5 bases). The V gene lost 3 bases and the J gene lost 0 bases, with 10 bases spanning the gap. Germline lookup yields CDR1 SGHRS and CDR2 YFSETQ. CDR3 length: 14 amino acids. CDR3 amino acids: CASSSADSSYEQYF. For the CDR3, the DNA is TGCGCCAGCAGCTCCGCCGACAGCTCCTACGAGCAGTACTTC.

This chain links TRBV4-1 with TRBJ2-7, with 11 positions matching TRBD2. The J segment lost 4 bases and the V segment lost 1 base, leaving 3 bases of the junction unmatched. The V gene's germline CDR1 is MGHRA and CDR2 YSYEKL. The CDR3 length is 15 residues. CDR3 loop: CASSQGLAGTYEQYF. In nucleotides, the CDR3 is TGCGCCAGCAGCCAAGGACTAGCGGGGACTTACGAGCAGTACTTC.

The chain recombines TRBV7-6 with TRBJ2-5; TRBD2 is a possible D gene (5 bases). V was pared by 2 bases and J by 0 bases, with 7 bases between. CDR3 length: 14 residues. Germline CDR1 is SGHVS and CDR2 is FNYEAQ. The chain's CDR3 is CASSLSGNQETQYF. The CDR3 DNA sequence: TGTGCCAGCAGCTTATCGGGGAACCAAGAGACCCAGTACTTC.

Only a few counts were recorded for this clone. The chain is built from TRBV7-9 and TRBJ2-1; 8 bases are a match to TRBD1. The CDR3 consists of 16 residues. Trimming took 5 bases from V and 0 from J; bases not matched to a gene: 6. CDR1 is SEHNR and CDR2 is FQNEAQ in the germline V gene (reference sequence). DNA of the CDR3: TGTGCCAGCAGCGCCCGACAGGGGATCTCCTACAATGAGCAGTTCTTC. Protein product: CASSARQGISYNEQFF.

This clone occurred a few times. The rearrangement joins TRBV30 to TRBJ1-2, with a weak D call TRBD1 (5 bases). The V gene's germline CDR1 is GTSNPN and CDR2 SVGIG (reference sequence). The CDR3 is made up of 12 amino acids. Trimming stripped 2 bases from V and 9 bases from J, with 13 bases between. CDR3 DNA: TGTGCCTGGAGTTTCCCAGGGAGACGCTACACCTTC. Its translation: CAWSFPGRRYTF.

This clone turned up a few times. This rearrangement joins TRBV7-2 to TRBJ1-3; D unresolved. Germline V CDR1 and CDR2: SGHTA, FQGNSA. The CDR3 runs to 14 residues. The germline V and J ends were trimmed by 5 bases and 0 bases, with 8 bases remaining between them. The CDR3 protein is CASSHKSSGNTIYF. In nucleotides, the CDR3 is TGTGCCAGCAGCCACAAGAGCTCTGGAAACACCATATATTTT.

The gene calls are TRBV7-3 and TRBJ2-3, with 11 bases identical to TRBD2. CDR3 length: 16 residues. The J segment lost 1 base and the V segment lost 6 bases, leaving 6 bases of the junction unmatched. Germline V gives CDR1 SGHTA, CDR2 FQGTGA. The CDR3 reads CASSPGTSGRTDTQYF. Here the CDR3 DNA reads TGTGCCAGCAGTCCCGGGACTAGCGGCCGCACAGATACGCAGTATTTT. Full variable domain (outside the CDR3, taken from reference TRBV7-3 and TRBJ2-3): GAGVSQTPSNKVTEKGKYVELRCDPISGHTALYWYRQSLGQGPEFLIYFQGTGAADDSGLPNDRFFAVRPEGSVSTLKIQRTERGDSAVYLCASSPGTSGRTDTQYFGPGTRLTVL.

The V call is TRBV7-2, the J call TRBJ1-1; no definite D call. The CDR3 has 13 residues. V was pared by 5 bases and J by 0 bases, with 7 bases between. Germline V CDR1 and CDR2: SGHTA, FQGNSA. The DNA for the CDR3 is TGTGCCAGCAGCGTCAGTTTGAACACTGAAGCTTTCTTT. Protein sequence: CASSVSLNTEAFF.

CDR3 region: CASSLSETGNEKLFF. CDR3 DNA sequence: TGTGCCAGCAGTCTTAGTGAGACAGGGAATGAAAAACTGTTTTTT. J is TRBJ1-4 and V is TRBV7-9, with 7 bases identical to TRBD1. From germline, CDR1 is SEHNR and CDR2 FQNEAQ (reference sequence). CDR3 size: 15 residues. Unmatched junction bases numbered 9, after V lost 6 bases and J lost 5 bases. The variable domain in full, with the rest retrieved from reference TRBV7-9 and TRBJ1-4, is DTGVSQNPRHKITKRGQNVTFRCDPISEHNRLYWYRQTLGQGPEFLTYFQNEAQLEKSRLLSDRFSAERPKGSFSTLEIQRTEQGDSAMYLCASSLSETGNEKLFFGSGTQLSVL.

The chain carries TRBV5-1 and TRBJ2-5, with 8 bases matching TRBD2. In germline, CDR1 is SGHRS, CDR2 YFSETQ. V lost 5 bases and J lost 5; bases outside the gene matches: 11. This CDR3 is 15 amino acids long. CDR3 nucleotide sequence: TGCGCCAGCAGTCGCCAAGCGGGAGCGGGTGAGACCCAGTACTTC. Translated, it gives CASSRQAGAGETQYF. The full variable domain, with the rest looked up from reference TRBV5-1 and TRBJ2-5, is KAGVTQTPRYLIKTRGQQVTLSCSPISGHRSVSWYQQTPGQGLQFLFEYFSETQRNKGNFPGRFSGRQFSNSRSEMNVSTLELGDSALYLCASSRQAGAGETQYFGPGTRLLVL.

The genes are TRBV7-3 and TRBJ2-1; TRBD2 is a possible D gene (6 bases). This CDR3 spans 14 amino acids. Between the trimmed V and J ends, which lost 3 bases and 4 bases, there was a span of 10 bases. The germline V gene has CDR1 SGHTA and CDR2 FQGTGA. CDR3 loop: CASSLDGTYNEQFF. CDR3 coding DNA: TGTGCCAGCAGCTTGGACGGGACTTACAATGAGCAGTTCTTC.

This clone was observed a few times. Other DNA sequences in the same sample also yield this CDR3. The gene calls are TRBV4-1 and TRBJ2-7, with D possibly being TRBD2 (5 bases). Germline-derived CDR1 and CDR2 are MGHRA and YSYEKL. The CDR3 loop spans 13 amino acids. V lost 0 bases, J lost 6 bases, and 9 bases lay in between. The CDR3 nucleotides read TGCGCCAGCAGCCAAGAGGCCGGGATCGAGCAGTACTTC. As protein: CASSQEAGIEQYF.